This T cell receptor (beta chain) comes out of a study of CD8 T cells in ankylosing spondylitis. As concerns this clonotype: The junction shows a germline mismatch at one end, possibly a read error.

CDR1 is SGHRS and CDR2 is YFSETQ in the germline V gene. This CDR3 contains 15 residues. TCRdb fed the 5' RACE reads into MiXCR, producing one record per CDR3 protein. Here the sample spans around 18,000 distinct CDR3 sequences, approximately 8.4% being singletons. The receptor was isolated from a male donor with ankylosing spondylitis or in good health (not recorded which). This chain joins TRBV5-1 and TRBJ2-1, with TRBD2 as a possible D gene (5 bases). The specimen sequenced was blood. As DNA, the CDR3 is TGTGCCAGCGAGCAGGTAGGGAGCTCCTACAATGAGCAGTTCTTC. Its translation: CASEQVGSSYNEQFF.